This T cell receptor (beta chain) was found in a study of blood T cell repertoires in COVID-19. Study-wide background: COVID-19 samples from acute and convalescent phases originated in the United States, Italy and Spain. PBMCs, B-cell-depleted T cells, or T cells provided the cDNA or gDNA that made up the material.

Germline assignment: CDR1 SGHRS and CDR2 YFSETQ. The CDR3 runs 15 residues. Deletions cut 0 bases from V and 3 bases from J, with 12 bases between. In the study's own analysis: Amplification of reference gene primers was used by the study to estimate nucleated cell counts. TCRdb's table, derived via immunoSEQ multiplex PCR, lists solely in-frame clones and lacks some. That table supplies the V and J calls and clone size; D and trimming were determined from the DNA. The sample shows approximately 290,000 clones, roughly 92% of them seen only once. Seattle researchers signed up patients amid active infection and tracked them longitudinally.

The rearrangement joins TRBV5-1 to TRBJ2-5; D not resolved. Sequencing input: peripheral blood. The clonotype comes from a woman between 25 and 40 years old with COVID-19, enrolled during active disease. CDR3 residues: CASSLARRPEETQYF. The CDR3, as DNA: TGCGCCAGCAGCTTGGCCCGGAGACCTGAAGAGACCCAGTACTTC.